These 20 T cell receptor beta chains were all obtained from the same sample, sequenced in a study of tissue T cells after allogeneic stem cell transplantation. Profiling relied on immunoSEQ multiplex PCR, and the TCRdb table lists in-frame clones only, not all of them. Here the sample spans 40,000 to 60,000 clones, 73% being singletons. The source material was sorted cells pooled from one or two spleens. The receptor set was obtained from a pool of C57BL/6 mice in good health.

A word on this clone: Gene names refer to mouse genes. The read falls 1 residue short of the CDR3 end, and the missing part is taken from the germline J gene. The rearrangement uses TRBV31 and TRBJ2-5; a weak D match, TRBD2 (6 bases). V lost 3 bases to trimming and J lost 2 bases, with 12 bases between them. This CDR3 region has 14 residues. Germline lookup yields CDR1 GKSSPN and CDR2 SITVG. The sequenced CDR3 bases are TGTGCCTGGAGCCCTACTGGGTTCCAAGACACCCAGTAC. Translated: CAWSPTGFQDTQY. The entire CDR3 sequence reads CAWSPTGFQDTQYF. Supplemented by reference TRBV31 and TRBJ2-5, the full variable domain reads AQTIHQWPVAEIKAVGSPLSLGCTIKGKSSPNLYWYWQATGGTLQQLFYSITVGQVESVVQLNLSASRPKDDQFILSTEKLLLSHSGFYLCAWSPTGFQDTQYFGPGTRLLVL.

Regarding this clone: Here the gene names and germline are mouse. Here the CDR3 reads CASRAFLAETLYF. The sequenced part of the CDR3 DNA is TGTGCCAGCAGGGCATTCTTAGCAGAAACGCTGTAT. The gene calls are TRBV13-3 and TRBJ2-3; no clear D gene. Coverage ceases 1 residue before the CDR3 finishes, and the germline J gene fills in the end. CDR1 is NNHDY, CDR2 SYVADS, per germline. This CDR3 region has 13 residues. Trimming cost V 5 bases and J 3 bases, with 10 bases left between them.

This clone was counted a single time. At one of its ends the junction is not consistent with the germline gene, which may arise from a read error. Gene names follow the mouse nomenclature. The sequenced CDR3 bases are TGTGCCAGCAGTGATGAAAGGGGGGCCGAAAGATTATTT. This encodes CASSDERGAERLF. From start to end, the CDR3 is CASSDERGAERLFF. J is TRBJ1-4 and V is TRBV13-2; the D gene is possibly TRBD1 (6 bases). With the read ending 1 residue before the CDR3 end, the germline J gene is used to fill in that end. The V gene's germline CDR1 is NNHNN and CDR2 SYGAGS (reference sequence). The CDR3 length is 14 residues.

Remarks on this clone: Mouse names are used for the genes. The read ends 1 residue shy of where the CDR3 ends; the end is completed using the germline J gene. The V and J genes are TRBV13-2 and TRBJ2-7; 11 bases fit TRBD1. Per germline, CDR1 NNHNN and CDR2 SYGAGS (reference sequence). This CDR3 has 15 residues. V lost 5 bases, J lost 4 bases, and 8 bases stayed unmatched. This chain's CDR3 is CASGPSGTGGYEQYF. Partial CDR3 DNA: TGTGCCAGCGGCCCCTCCGGGACAGGGGGGTATGAACAGTAC.

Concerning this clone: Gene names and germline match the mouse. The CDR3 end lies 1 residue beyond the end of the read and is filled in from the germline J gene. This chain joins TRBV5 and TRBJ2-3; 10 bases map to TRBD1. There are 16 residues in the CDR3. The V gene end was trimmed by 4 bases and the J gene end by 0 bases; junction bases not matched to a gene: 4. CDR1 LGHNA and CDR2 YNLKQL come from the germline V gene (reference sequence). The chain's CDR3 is CASSPRQGASAETLYF. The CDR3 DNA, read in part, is TGTGCCAGCAGCCCTCGACAGGGGGCTAGTGCAGAAACGCTGTAT.

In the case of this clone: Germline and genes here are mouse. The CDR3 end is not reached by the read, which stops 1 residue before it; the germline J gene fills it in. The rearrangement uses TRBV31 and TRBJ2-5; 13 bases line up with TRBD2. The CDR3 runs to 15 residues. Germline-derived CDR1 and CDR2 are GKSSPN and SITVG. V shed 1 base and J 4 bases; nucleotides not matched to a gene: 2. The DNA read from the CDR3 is TGTGCCTGGAGTCCCGGGACTGGGGGGGAAGACACCCAGTAC. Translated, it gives CAWSPGTGGEDTQY. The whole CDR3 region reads CAWSPGTGGEDTQYF.

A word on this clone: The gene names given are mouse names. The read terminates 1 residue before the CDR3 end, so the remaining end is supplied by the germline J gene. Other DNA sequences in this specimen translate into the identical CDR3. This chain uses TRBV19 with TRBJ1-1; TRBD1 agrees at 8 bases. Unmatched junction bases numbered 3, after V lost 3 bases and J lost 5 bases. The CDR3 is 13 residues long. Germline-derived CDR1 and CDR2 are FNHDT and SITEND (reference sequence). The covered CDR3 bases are TGTGCCAGCAGTAAGACAGGGGATACAGAAGTCTTC. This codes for CASSKTGDTEVF. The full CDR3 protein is CASSKTGDTEVFF.

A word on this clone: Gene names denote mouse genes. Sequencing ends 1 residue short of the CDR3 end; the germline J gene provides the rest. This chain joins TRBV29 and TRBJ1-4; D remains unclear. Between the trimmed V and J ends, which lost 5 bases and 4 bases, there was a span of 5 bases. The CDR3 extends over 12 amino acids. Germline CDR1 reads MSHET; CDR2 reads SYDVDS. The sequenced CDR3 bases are TGTGCTAGCAGTCCGAACAACGAAAGATTATTT. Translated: CASSPNNERLF. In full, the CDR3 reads CASSPNNERLFF.

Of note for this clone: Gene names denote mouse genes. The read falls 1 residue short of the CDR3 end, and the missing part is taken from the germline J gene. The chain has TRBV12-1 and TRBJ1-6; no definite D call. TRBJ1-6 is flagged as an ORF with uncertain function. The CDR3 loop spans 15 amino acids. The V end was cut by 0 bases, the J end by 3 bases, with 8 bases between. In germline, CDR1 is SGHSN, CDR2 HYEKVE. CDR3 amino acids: CASSLDGFYNSPLYF. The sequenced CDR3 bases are TGTGCCAGCTCTCTCGACGGCTTCTATAATTCGCCCCTCTAC.

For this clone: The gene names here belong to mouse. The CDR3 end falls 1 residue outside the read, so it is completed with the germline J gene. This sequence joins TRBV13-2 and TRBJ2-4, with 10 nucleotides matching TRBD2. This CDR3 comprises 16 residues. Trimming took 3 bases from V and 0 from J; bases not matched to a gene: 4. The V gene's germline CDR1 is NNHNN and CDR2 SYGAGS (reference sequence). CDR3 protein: CASGGTGGPSQNTLYF. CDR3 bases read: TGTGCCAGCGGTGGGACTGGGGGCCCTAGTCAAAACACCTTGTAC.

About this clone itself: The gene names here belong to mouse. This CDR3 reads CTCSADQKSAETLYF. The covered CDR3 bases are TGCACCTGCAGTGCAGATCAAAAGAGTGCAGAAACGCTGTAT. The chain couples TRBV1 to TRBJ2-3, with D unresolved. The read ends 1 residue before the CDR3 terminus; that terminus is restored from the germline J gene. The CDR3 is made up of 15 amino acids. Germline CDR1 is NSQYPW and CDR2 is LRSPGD (reference sequence). V was shortened by 0 bases and J by 0 bases, with 7 bases between the two germline ends.

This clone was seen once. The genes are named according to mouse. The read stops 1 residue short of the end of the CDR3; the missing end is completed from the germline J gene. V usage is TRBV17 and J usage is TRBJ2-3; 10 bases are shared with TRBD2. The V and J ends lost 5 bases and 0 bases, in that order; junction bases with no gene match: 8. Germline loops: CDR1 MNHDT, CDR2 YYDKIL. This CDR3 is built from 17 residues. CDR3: CASSGTGTGASAETLYF. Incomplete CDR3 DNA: TGTGCTAGCAGTGGAACCGGGACTGGGGCTAGTGCAGAAACGCTGTAT.

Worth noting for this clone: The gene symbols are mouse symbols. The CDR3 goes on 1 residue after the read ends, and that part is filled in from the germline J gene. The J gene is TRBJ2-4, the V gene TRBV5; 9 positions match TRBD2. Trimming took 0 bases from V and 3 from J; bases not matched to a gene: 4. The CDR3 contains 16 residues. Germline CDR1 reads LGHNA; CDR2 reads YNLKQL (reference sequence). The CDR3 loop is CASSQESWGGQNTLYF. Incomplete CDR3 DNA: TGTGCCAGCAGCCAAGAATCCTGGGGGGGGCAAAACACCTTGTAC.

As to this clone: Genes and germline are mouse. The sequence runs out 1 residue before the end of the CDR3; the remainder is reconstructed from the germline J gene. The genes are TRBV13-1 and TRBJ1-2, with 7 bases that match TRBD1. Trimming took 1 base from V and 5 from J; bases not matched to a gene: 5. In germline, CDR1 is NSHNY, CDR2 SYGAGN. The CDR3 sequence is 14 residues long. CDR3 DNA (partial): TGTGCCAGCAGTGATTGGGACAGAAGGTCCGACTACACC. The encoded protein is CASSDWDRRSDYT. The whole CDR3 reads CASSDWDRRSDYTF.

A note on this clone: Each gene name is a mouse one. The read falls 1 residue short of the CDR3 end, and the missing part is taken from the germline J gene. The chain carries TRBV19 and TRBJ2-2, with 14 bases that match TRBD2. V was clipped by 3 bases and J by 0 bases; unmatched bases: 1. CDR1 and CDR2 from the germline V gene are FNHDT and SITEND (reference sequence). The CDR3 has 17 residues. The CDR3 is CASSRDWGGANTGQLYF. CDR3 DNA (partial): TGTGCCAGCAGTAGGGACTGGGGGGGCGCAAACACCGGGCAGCTCTAC.

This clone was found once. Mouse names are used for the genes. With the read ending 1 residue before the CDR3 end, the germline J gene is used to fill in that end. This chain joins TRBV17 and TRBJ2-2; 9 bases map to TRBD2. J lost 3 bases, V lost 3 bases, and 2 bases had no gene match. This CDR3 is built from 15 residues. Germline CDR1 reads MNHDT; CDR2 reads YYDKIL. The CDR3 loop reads CASSSWGGHTGQLYF. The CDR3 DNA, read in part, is TGTGCTAGCAGTAGCTGGGGGGGACACACCGGGCAGCTCTAC.

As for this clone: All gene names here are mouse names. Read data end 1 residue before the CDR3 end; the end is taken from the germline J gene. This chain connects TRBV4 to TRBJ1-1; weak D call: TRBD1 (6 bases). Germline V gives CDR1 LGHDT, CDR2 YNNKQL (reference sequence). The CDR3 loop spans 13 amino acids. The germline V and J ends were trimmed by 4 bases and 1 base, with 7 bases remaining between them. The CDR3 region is CASSSGQNTEVFF. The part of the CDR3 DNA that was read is TGTGCCAGCAGCTCGGGACAAAACACAGAAGTCTTC.

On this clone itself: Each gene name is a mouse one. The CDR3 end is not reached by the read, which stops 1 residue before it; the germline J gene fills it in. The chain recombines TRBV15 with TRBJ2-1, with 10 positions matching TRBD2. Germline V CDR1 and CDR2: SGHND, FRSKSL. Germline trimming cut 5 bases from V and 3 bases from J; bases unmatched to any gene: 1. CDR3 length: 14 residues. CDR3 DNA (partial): TGTGCCAGCAGTGGACTGGGGGTCTATGCTGAGCAGTTC. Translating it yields CASSGLGVYAEQF. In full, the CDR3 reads CASSGLGVYAEQFF.

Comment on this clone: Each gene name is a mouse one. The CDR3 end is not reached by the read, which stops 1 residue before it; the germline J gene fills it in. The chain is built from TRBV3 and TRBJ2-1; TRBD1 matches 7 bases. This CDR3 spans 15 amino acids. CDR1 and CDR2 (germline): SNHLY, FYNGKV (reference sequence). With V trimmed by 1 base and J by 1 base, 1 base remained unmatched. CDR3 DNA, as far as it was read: TGTGCCAGCAGCTTAGAACAGGGGAACTATGCTGAGCAGTTC. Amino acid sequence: CASSLEQGNYAEQF. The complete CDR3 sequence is CASSLEQGNYAEQFF.

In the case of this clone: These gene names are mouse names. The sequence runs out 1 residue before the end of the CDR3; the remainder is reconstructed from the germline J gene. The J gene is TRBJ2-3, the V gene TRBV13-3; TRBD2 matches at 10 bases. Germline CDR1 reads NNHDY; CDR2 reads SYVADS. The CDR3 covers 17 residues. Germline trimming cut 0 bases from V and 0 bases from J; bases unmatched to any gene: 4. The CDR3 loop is CASSDASGLGSAETLYF. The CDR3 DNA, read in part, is TGTGCCAGCAGTGATGCCTCGGGACTGGGGAGTGCAGAAACGCTGTAT.